Listed here is a single TCR beta chain. What it binds is not known. This record comes from a study of beta chain features in type 1 diabetes. Study-wide findings and caveats: PCR might preferentially amplify shorter templates, equally in patients and controls.

Sequencing targeted expressed TCRB transcripts, as all isolated RNA had been reverse transcribed. TCRdb's copy holds only in-frame clones and misses some; the assay was immunoSEQ multiplex PCR. The sample lists under 450,000 clones, around 16% occurring once. Populations isolated by sorting all had purity greater than 98%. From germline, CDR1 is GTSNPN and CDR2 SVGIG (reference sequence). This CDR3 contains 15 residues. The V gene lost 3 bases and the J gene lost 0 bases, with 12 bases spanning the gap. Specimen: naive CD4+ T cells from blood. The origin of this receptor is a woman between 18 and 29 years old in good health. This sequence joins TRBV30 and TRBJ2-1; a weak D match, TRBD2 (6 bases). Here the CDR3 reads CAWSATSTSYNEQFF. The CDR3 DNA reads TGTGCCTGGAGCGCGACTAGTACCTCCTACAATGAGCAGTTCTTC. The full variable domain, its missing parts supplied by reference TRBV30 and TRBJ2-1, is SQTIHQWPATLVQPVGSPLSLECTVEGTSNPNLYWYRQAAGRGLQLLFYSVGIGQISSEVPQNLSASRPQDRQFILSSKKLLLSDSGFYLCAWSATSTSYNEQFFGPGTRLTVL.